Shown below are 24 T cell receptor beta chains from a single sample sequenced in a study of T-cell reconstitution after alpha-beta-depleted transplantation in children. It was with unique molecular identifiers that the TCRbeta library was prepared. TCRdb recomputed calls from the PCR reads with MiXCR, one row per CDR3 protein. This sample has over 450,000 distinct CDR3 sequences, with roughly 10% found just once. The sequences come from PBMCs, collected before TCRalphabeta/CD19-depleted stem cell transplant. These receptors originate from a child aged 2 to 10 with inherited bone marrow failure, due to receive a stem cell transplant.

Worth noting for this clonotype: A much larger clone lies one base from this, so it may be a read error. The rearrangement joins TRBV28 to TRBJ2-7; 11 bases line up with TRBD2. V lost 3 bases and J lost 10; bases outside the gene matches: 11. Germline CDR1 reads MDHEN; CDR2 reads SYDVKM. The length of the CDR3 is 15 residues. The CDR3 region has the DNA TGTGCCAGCAGTTTGGTAGCGGGAGGGCCTGGAGACCAGTACTTC. This sequence encodes CASSLVAGGPGDQYF.

This clonotype was seen ten or more times. The chain joins TRBV29-1 to TRBJ1-2; D is perhaps TRBD1 (5 bases). Germline assignment: CDR1 SQVTM and CDR2 ANQGSEA. V was clipped by 2 bases and J by 7 bases, with 23 bases between them. The CDR3 runs to 16 residues. The chain's CDR3 is CSVEWDPTPDGGGYTF. CDR3 in DNA: TGCAGCGTTGAATGGGACCCAACCCCGGATGGCGGTGGCTACACCTTC.

This clonotype was seen many times. This sequence joins TRBV7-8 and TRBJ2-1, with 13 bases aligning to TRBD2. The germline CDR1 and CDR2 sequences are SGHVS and FQNEAQ. The trim removed 5 bases at V and 3 bases at J, leaving 7 bases unmatched. This CDR3 has 17 residues. DNA for the CDR3: TGTGCCAGCAGCCTCGTCGGGACTAGCGGGATCTACAATGAGCAGTTCTTC. It codes for CASSLVGTSGIYNEQFF.

This clonotype was found once. Mismatch with germline at one junction end may stem from a read error. The rearrangement uses TRBV20-1 and TRBJ2-7, with D possibly being TRBD1 (6 bases). CDR3 size: 15 residues. Germline values: CDR1 DFQATT, CDR2 SNEGSKA (reference sequence). The CDR3 sequence: CSARDSQGVSHDQYF. In nucleotides, the CDR3 is TGCAGTGCTAGAGATTCACAGGGAGTTTCCCACGACCAGTACTTC.

The table lists this clonotype with a count of one. This sequence joins TRBV4-2 and TRBJ2-1, with TRBD2 matching over 8 bases. J lost 7 bases, V lost 4 bases, and 18 bases had no gene match. The CDR3 has 18 amino acids. The germline V gene has CDR1 LGHNA and CDR2 YNFKEQ. The CDR3 loop reads CASSLGISGRGWWNEQFF. The CDR3 DNA sequence: TGTGCCAGCAGCCTCGGGATCAGCGGGAGAGGCTGGTGGAATGAGCAGTTCTTC.

This clonotype was observed at least ten times. The chain is built from TRBV27 and TRBJ2-2; 7 bases line up with TRBD2. Germline CDR1 MNHEY, CDR2 SMNVEV (reference sequence). Losses at the gene ends were 8 bases for V and 6 bases for J; bases not matched to a gene: 12. The CDR3 is made up of 15 amino acids. The CDR3 loop reads CASAGGSRVAGELFF. CDR3 nucleotides: TGTGCCAGCGCGGGCGGGAGCCGCGTCGCCGGGGAGCTGTTTTTT.

This clonotype was picked up a small number of times. The chain joins TRBV20-1 to TRBJ2-3; no clear D gene. CDR3 length: 15 residues. The germline V gene has CDR1 DFQATT and CDR2 SNEGSKA (reference sequence). The germline V and J ends were trimmed by 2 bases and 0 bases, with 12 bases remaining between them. The CDR3 DNA sequence: TGCAGTGCTAGACCCGGACGGTTGAGCACAGATACGCAGTATTTT. It encodes CSARPGRLSTDTQYF.

This clonotype has a count of ten or more. J is TRBJ2-3 and V is TRBV7-2; 14 positions agree with TRBD2. J lost 14 bases, V lost 3 bases, and 4 bases had no gene match. CDR1 and CDR2 (germline): SGHTA, FQGNSA. The CDR3 loop spans 13 amino acids. CDR3 protein: CASSFGTSGSVYF. The CDR3 nucleotides are TGTGCCAGCAGCTTCGGGACTAGCGGGAGTGTGTATTTT.

This clonotype was recorded a few times. The chain links TRBV6-2 or TRBV6-3 to TRBJ1-5; 11 nucleotides match TRBD1. Germline V gene lookup returns CDR1 MNHEY and CDR2 SVGEGT. Trimming cost V 6 bases and J 6 bases; bases outside gene matches: 13. CDR3 length: 17 residues. The CDR3 region is CASSPGTGGLWIQPQHF. CDR3 DNA: TGTGCCAGCAGCCCCGGGACAGGGGGACTCTGGATTCAGCCCCAGCATTTT.

Many counts were recorded for this clonotype. The chain combines TRBV10-3 with TRBJ2-7, with TRBD1 matching over 8 bases. Trimming cost V 6 bases and J 2 bases; bases outside gene matches: 6. CDR3 length: 14 amino acids. Germline V gene sequence: CDR1 ENHRY, CDR2 SYGVKD. DNA for the CDR3: TGTGCCATCAGGGTTGGACAGGGAGCCTACGAGCAGTACTTC. As protein: CAIRVGQGAYEQYF.

V and J are TRBV5-1 and TRBJ2-1, with D hard to call. CDR1 and CDR2 from the germline V gene are SGHRS and YFSETQ. Trimming pared 2 bases from V and 5 bases from J, leaving 14 bases between. CDR3 size: 15 residues. This chain's CDR3 is CASSFRLMSDNEQFF. The CDR3 nucleotides are TGCGCCAGCAGCTTTCGCCTAATGTCGGACAATGAGCAGTTCTTC.

This chain links TRBV6-2 or TRBV6-3 with TRBJ1-6, with a possible D match to TRBD1 (6 bases). The V end lost 10 bases, the J end lost 10 bases, and 14 bases lay between the germline ends. Germline V CDR1 and CDR2: MNHEY, SVGEGT. This CDR3 comprises 12 residues. CDR3: CATGQTGSPLHF. Here the CDR3 DNA reads TGTGCCACAGGACAGACGGGATCACCCCTCCACTTT.

The rearrangement uses TRBV20-1 and TRBJ2-1, with 8 bases matching TRBD2. Germline CDR1 and CDR2: DFQATT and SNEGSKA (reference sequence). Unmatched junction bases numbered 6, after V lost 1 base and J lost 1 base. The CDR3 has 16 residues. This CDR3 is CSARAAIAGSYNEQFF. In DNA, the CDR3 is TGCAGTGCTAGAGCGGCGATAGCGGGGTCCTACAATGAGCAGTTCTTC.

This clonotype has ten or more counts. The J gene is TRBJ1-1, the V gene TRBV20-1; 10 bases agree with TRBD1. The CDR3 runs to 16 residues. Germline V gives CDR1 DFQATT, CDR2 SNEGSKA (reference sequence). V shed 6 bases, J shed 1 base, and the junction held 11 bases outside the gene matches. The CDR3 spells CSAPLRDRGWNTEAFF. In DNA form, the CDR3 reads TGCAGTGCCCCTCTCCGGGACAGGGGTTGGAACACTGAAGCTTTCTTT.

Only a few counts were recorded for this clonotype. V usage is TRBV15 and J usage is TRBJ1-1; TRBD1 agrees at 7 bases. V shed 0 bases and J 6 bases; nucleotides not matched to a gene: 10. Germline CDR1 reads LNHNV; CDR2 reads YYDKDF (reference sequence). This CDR3 is 16 amino acids long. CDR3 loop: CATSRDYETGSPEAFF. The DNA of the CDR3 is TGTGCCACCAGCAGAGATTATGAGACAGGGAGTCCTGAAGCTTTCTTT.

The chain has TRBV15 and TRBJ2-5; D possibly matches TRBD1 or TRBD2 (6 bases each). Germline CDR1 is LNHNV and CDR2 is YYDKDF (reference sequence). V was pared by 0 bases and J by 2 bases, with 16 bases between. CDR3 length: 17 amino acids. The CDR3 DNA follows: TGTGCCACCAGCAGAGATCGCGGGCGGGACAAACAAGAGACCCAGTACTTC. This translates into CATSRDRGRDKQETQYF.

This clonotype has a count of ten or more. The chain has TRBV29-1 and TRBJ2-7; 11 bases align to TRBD2. CDR3 length equals 16 residues. The germline CDR1 and CDR2 sequences are SQVTM and ANQGSEA. The J segment lost 1 base and the V segment lost 1 base, leaving 6 bases of the junction unmatched. CDR3 region: CSVEGPTSGSSYEQYF. CDR3 DNA sequence: TGCAGCGTTGAAGGCCCAACTAGCGGGAGTTCCTACGAGCAGTACTTC.

This clonotype occurred many times. This chain links TRBV9 with TRBJ2-2; unclear D gene. The V end lost 1 base, the J end lost 4 bases, and 11 bases lay between the germline ends. Germline CDR1 reads SGDLS; CDR2 reads YYNGEE. The CDR3 runs to 15 residues. The CDR3 nucleotides are TGTGCCAGCAGCGTAACTCGTCCCCCCACCGGGGAGCTGTTTTTT. It codes for CASSVTRPPTGELFF.

This clonotype was detected many times. This chain's CDR3 is CASSLLPGTLPGTQYF. The DNA for the CDR3 is TGTGCCAGCAGTTTACTCCCCGGGACCCTCCCAGGGACCCAGTACTTC. This chain uses TRBV27 with TRBJ2-5; either TRBD1 or TRBD2 may fit D (5 bases each). The CDR3 consists of 16 residues. The ends were cut back, 2 bases at V and 7 bases at J, with 20 bases in the middle. The germline V gene has CDR1 MNHEY and CDR2 SMNVEV (reference sequence).

The J gene is TRBJ2-7, the V gene TRBV4-3; 8 bases map to TRBD1. CDR1 and CDR2 from the germline V gene are LGHNA and YSLEER. V lost 2 bases, J lost 4 bases, and 1 base stayed unmatched. CDR3 length: 13 residues. CDR3 coding DNA: TGCGCCAGCAGCCAACACAGGGGGTACGAGCAGTACTTC. Amino acid sequence: CASSQHRGYEQYF.

This clonotype was detected many times. This chain uses TRBV12-3 or TRBV12-4 with TRBJ2-2; TRBD2 agrees at 10 bases. V shed 5 bases and J 7 bases; nucleotides not matched to a gene: 7. This CDR3 spans 15 amino acids. The CDR3 coding sequence is TGTGCCAGCAGTCAAGTAGCGGGAGGAGGCGGGGAGCTGTTTTTT. This translates into CASSQVAGGGGELFF.

This clonotype appeared many times. The V gene is TRBV27, the J gene TRBJ2-7, with 7 bases matching TRBD2. V lost 8 bases to trimming and J lost 3 bases; unmatched junction nucleotides: 10. The CDR3 extends over 14 amino acids. The germline V gene encodes CDR1 MNHEY and CDR2 SMNVEV (reference sequence). DNA for the CDR3: TGTGCCAGCGGGCGGACTAGTTTTATCTACGAGCAGTACTTC. It encodes CASGRTSFIYEQYF.

This clonotype was seen many times. The V call is TRBV4-3, the J call TRBJ1-3, with D unresolved. Trimming shortened V by 4 bases and J by 7 bases, and 11 bases separated the two germline ends. From germline, CDR1 is LGHNA and CDR2 YSLEER. This CDR3 region has 13 residues. The CDR3 sequence is CASSLSNGNTIYF. The CDR3 nucleotides are TGCGCCAGCAGCCTGTCCAACGGGAACACCATATATTTT.

This clonotype was recorded at least ten times. V is TRBV5-1 and J is TRBJ1-1; maybe TRBD1 (6 bases). CDR3 length equals 20 residues. Trimming left V 4 bases short and J 0 bases short, with 28 bases between. Germline V lookup: CDR1 SGHRS, CDR2 YFSETQ. The CDR3 DNA sequence: TGCGCCAGCAGCCGGACAGACTCCAAAATGGTGGGACACCTGAACACTGAAGCTTTCTTT. As protein: CASSRTDSKMVGHLNTEAFF.